The next 12 T cell receptor beta chains were all read from a single sample in a study of CD8+CD57+ T cells in acquired aplastic anemia. In patients chosen for sequencing, flow cytometry had shown CD8+CD57+ cell expansion. Genomic DNA provided the template from which TCR beta VDJ and CDR3 profiles were obtained. TCRdb fed the reads into MiXCR, producing one record per CDR3 protein. Altogether some 150,000 distinct CDR3 sequences are present, about two thirds being singletons, with the ten largest covering roughly half. Sequenced input: sorted CD4+, CD8+, or CD8+CD57+ T cells (not recorded which) from PBMCs. Receptors originate from a human donor with aplastic anemia.

V usage is TRBV2 and J usage is TRBJ2-5; 9 positions match TRBD1. Germline CDR1 and CDR2: SNHLY and FYNNEI. The CDR3 runs 15 residues. J was trimmed by 5 bases and V by 8 bases; bases with no gene match: 12. DNA for the CDR3: TGTGCCAGCGGCCCCCGGACAGGGGTTCGGGAGACCCAGTACTTC. It translates to CASGPRTGVRETQYF.

A single count supports this clonotype. The rearrangement joins TRBV2 to TRBJ2-5; TRBD2 aligns across 10 bases. CDR1 SNHLY and CDR2 FYNNEI come from the germline V gene. The CDR3 is 12 residues long. V lost 5 bases and J lost 12; bases outside the gene matches: 6. CDR3 DNA: TGTGCCAGCAGTTATGGACTAGCGGACGAGTACTTC. Its translation: CASSYGLADEYF.

The chain is built from TRBV20-1 and TRBJ2-2; D gene ambiguous. The CDR3 spans 13 residues. The V end lost 2 bases, the J end lost 7 bases, and 11 bases lay between the germline ends. Germline V CDR1 and CDR2: DFQATT, SNEGSKA (reference sequence). This chain's CDR3 is CSARSPRYGELFF. CDR3 bases: TGCAGTGCTAGATCCCCCCGGTACGGGGAGCTGTTTTTT.

The chain uses TRBV19 and TRBJ1-2, with D possibly matching TRBD1 (6 bases). The CDR3 is 14 amino acids. Germline-derived CDR1 and CDR2 are LNHDA and SQIVND (reference sequence). With 3 bases removed from V and 4 bases from J, the gap between germline ends came to 12 bases. The CDR3 region is CASSMVGGLYGYTF. In DNA form, the CDR3 reads TGTGCCAGTAGTATGGTGGGGGGGCTCTATGGCTACACCTTC.

The chain links TRBV10-3 to TRBJ1-1; tentative D call: TRBD1 (5 bases). CDR1 ENHRY and CDR2 SYGVKD come from the germline V gene. The CDR3 spans 14 residues. Trimming removed 3 bases at V and 2 bases at J, with 10 bases between. In DNA, the CDR3 is TGTGCCATCAGTGAAGGGGTAGGTAACACTGAAGCTTTCTTT. This codes for CAISEGVGNTEAFF.

This clonotype has a single count. The chain joins TRBV2 to TRBJ1-3; weak D call: TRBD1 (6 bases). Trimming removed 6 bases at V and 3 bases at J, with 12 bases between. The CDR3 length is 14 residues. Germline CDR1 reads SNHLY; CDR2 reads FYNNEI. The CDR3 region has the DNA TGTGCCAGCAGGGAAACAGGGTATGGAAACACCATATATTTT. Amino acid sequence: CASRETGYGNTIYF.

The rearrangement joins TRBV7-9 to TRBJ1-1; tentative D call: TRBD1 (6 bases). This CDR3 is built from 16 residues. Trimming left V 10 bases short and J 4 bases short, with 25 bases between. Per germline, CDR1 SEHNR and CDR2 FQNEAQ (reference sequence). CDR3 amino acids: CAIHREKGRSGTEAFF. In DNA, the CDR3 is TGTGCCATTCACAGGGAAAAGGGTCGGTCGGGCACTGAAGCTTTCTTT.

The V call is TRBV5-4, the J call TRBJ1-6; 7 nucleotides line up with TRBD1. V shed 5 bases, J shed 9 bases, and the junction held 8 bases outside the gene matches. This CDR3 has 14 residues. Germline V lookup: CDR1 SGHNT, CDR2 YYREEE (reference sequence). The CDR3 sequence is CASSLAGGRSPLHF. The CDR3, as DNA: TGTGCCAGCAGTTTAGCAGGGGGTCGTTCACCCCTCCACTTT. The whole variable domain, filled in from reference TRBV5-4 and TRBJ1-6, reads ETGVTQSPTHLIKTRGQQVTLRCSSQSGHNTVSWYQQALGQGPQFIFQYYREEENGRGNFPPRFSGLQFPNYSSELNVNALELDDSALYLCASSLAGGRSPLHFGNGTRLTVT.

This chain joins TRBV15 and TRBJ2-4; D remains ambiguous. Germline V gene sequence: CDR1 LNHNV, CDR2 YYDKDF (reference sequence). V was clipped by 0 bases and J by 4 bases, with 4 bases between them. The CDR3 totals 13 residues. The CDR3 loop is CATSRDGKNIQYF. In DNA form, the CDR3 reads TGTGCCACCAGCAGAGACGGAAAAAACATTCAGTACTTC.

V gene TRBV11-1 combines with J gene TRBJ2-7, with 13 positions matching TRBD2. Germline V gene lookup returns CDR1 SGHAT and CDR2 FQDESV (reference sequence). The CDR3 has 14 amino acids. V trimming: 5 bases; J trimming: 5 bases; junction bases outside the gene matches: 3. CDR3 DNA: TGTGCCAGCAGCGGGACTAGCGGGAACCACGAGCAGTACTTC. Translation: CASSGTSGNHEQYF.

CDR3 amino acids: CSAEEDEQFF. The DNA for the CDR3 is TGCAGTGCCGAGGAAGATGAGCAGTTCTTC. The genes are TRBV20-1 and TRBJ2-1; D not certain. CDR3 length equals 10 residues. V lost 6 bases, J lost 8 bases, and 8 bases lay in between. CDR1 is DFQATT, CDR2 SNEGSKA, per germline (reference sequence).

This chain uses TRBV12-3 or TRBV12-4 with TRBJ1-2, with 9 nucleotides matching TRBD1. The CDR3 covers 15 residues. Trimming removed 3 bases from V and 7 bases from J; junction bases left unmatched: 9. The CDR3, as DNA: TGTGCCAGCAGTTTCCCCGGGACAGGGAGTGGTGGCTACACCTTC. Residues: CASSFPGTGSGGYTF.